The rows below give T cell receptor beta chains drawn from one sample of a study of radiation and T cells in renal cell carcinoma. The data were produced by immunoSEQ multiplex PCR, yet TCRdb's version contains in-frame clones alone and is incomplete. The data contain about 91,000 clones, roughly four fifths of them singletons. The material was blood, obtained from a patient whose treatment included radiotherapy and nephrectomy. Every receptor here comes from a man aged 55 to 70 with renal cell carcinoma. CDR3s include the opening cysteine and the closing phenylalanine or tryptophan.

CDR3: CASSEIAGGPGTDTQYF
length: 17
J: TRBJ2-3
V: TRBV2

CDR3: CASSIDRAVGNTIYF
length: 15
J: TRBJ1-3
V: TRBV19

CDR3: CASSLGLAGAYEQYF
length: 15
J: TRBJ2-7
V: TRBV5-5

CDR3: CASSLDGVRTDTQYF
length: 15
J: TRBJ2-3
V: TRBV7-2

CDR3: CASSASGRAVVTGELFF
length: 17
J: TRBJ2-2
V: TRBV2

CDR3: CASSQDLGTLNQPQHF
length: 16
J: TRBJ1-5
V: TRBV4-3

CDR3: CASSPRDFPYEQYF
length: 14
J: TRBJ2-7
V: TRBV5-4

CDR3: CASSGSISSYNEQFF
length: 15
J: TRBJ2-1
V: TRBV11-2

CDR3: CASSVGPTYEQYF
length: 13
J: TRBJ2-7
V: TRBV6-1

CDR3: CASSELGGDETQYF
length: 14
J: TRBJ2-5
V: TRBV6-1

CDR3: CASALGEKNEQFF
length: 13
J: TRBJ2-1
V: TRBV9

CDR3: CASSLNRVVDRRNEKLFF
length: 18
J: TRBJ1-4
V: TRBV7-2

CDR3: CASSLVRQGEQYF
length: 13
J: TRBJ2-7
V: TRBV7-6

CDR3: CASSQSRGTEAFF
length: 13
J: TRBJ1-1
V: TRBV5-6

CDR3: CASRTGVENEQFF
length: 13
J: TRBJ2-1
V: TRBV6-5

CDR3: CASSLTVDTGELFF
length: 14
J: TRBJ2-2
V: TRBV5-4

CDR3: CASSLDRGLAYGYTF
length: 15
J: TRBJ1-2
V: TRBV28

CDR3: CASSYRTGMNTEAFF
length: 15
J: TRBJ1-1
V: TRBV7-9